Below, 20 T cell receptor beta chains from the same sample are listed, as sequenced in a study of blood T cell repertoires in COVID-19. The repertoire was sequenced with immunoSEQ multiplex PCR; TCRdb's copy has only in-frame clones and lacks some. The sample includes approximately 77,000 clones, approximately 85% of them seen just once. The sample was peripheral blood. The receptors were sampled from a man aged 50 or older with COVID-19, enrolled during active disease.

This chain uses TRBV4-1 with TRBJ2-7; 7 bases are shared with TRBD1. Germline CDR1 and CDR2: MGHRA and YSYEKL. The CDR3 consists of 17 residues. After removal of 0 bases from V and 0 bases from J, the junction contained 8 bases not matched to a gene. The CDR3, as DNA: TGCGCCAGCAGCCAAGATTCCCCCGGACAGGTCTCCTACGAGCAGTACTTC. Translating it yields CASSQDSPGQVSYEQYF.

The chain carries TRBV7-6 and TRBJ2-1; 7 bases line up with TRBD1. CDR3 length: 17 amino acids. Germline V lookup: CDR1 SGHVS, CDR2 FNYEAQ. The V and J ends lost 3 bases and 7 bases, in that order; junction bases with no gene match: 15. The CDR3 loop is CASSFPPTGDVANEQFF. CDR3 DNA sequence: TGTGCCAGCAGCTTCCCGCCCACAGGGGATGTTGCGAATGAGCAGTTCTTC.

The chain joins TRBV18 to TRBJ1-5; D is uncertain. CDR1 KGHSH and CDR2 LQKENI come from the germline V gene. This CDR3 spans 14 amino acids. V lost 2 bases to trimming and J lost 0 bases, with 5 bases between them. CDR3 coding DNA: TGTGCCAGCTCACCAGCCGGTAGCAATCAGCCCCAGCATTTT. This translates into CASSPAGSNQPQHF.

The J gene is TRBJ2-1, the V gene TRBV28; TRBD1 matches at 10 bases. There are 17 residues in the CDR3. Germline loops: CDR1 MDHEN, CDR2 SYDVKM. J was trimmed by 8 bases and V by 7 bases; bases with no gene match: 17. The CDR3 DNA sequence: TGTGCCAGCACCTTATCCGGACGGGACAGGGGACTACATGAGCAGTTCTTC. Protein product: CASTLSGRDRGLHEQFF.

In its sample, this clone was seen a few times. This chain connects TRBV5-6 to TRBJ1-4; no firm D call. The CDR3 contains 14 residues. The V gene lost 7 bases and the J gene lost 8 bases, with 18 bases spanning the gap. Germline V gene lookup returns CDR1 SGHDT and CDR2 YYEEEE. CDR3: CASGSVSTREKLFF. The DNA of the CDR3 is TGTGCCAGCGGTTCTGTTTCGACGCGGGAAAAACTGTTTTTT.

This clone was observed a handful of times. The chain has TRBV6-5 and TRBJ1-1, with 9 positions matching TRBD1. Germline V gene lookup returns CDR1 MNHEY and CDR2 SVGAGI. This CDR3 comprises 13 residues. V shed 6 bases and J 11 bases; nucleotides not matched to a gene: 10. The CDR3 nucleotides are TGTGCCAGCAGGCCCCACAGGGGGCAGATGGCTTTCTTT. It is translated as CASRPHRGQMAFF.

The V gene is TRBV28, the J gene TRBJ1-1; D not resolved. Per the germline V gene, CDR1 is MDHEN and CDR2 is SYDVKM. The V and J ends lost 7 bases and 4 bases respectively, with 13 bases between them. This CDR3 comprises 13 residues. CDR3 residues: CASTLVTSTEAFF. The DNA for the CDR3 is TGTGCCAGCACCCTAGTCACGTCCACTGAAGCTTTCTTT.

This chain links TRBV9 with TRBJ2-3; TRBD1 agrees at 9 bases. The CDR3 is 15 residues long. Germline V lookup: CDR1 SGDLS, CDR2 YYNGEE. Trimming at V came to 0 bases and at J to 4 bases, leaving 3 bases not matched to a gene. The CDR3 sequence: CASSVGGTGPDTQYF. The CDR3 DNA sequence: TGTGCCAGCAGCGTAGGGGGGACAGGGCCAGATACGCAGTATTTT.

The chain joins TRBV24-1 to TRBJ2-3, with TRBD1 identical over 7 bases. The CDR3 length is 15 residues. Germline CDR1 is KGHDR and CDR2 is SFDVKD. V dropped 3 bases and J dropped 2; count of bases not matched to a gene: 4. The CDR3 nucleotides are TGTGCCACCAGTGATGACAGGGAAATCACAGATACGCAGTATTTT. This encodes CATSDDREITDTQYF.

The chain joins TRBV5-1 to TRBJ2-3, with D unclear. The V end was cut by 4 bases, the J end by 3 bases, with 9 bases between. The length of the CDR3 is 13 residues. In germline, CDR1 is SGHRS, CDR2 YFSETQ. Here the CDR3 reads CASSRGRTDTQYF. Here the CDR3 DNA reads TGCGCCAGCAGCAGAGGTAGGACAGATACGCAGTATTTT.

For the CDR3, the DNA is TGCAGCGTTGACCGTTATGGCTACACCTTC. This sequence encodes CSVDRYGYTF. V gene TRBV29-1 combines with J gene TRBJ1-2, with unresolved D. Between the trimmed V and J ends, which lost 3 bases and 5 bases, there was a span of 4 bases. CDR1 is SQVTM and CDR2 is ANQGSEA in the germline V gene. The CDR3 length is 10 residues.

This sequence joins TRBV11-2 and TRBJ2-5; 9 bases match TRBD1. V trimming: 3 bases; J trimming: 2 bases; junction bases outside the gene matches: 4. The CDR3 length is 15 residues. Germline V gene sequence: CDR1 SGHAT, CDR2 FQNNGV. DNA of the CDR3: TGTGCCAGCAGCTTCGGGACAGGGCGACAAGAGACCCAGTACTTC. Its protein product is CASSFGTGRQETQYF.

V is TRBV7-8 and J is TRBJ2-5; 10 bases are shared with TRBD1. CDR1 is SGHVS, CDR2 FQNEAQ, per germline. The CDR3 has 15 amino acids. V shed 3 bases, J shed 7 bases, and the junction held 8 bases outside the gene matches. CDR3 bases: TGTGCCAGCAGCTTGGGACAGGGGAGCTCTAGGACCCAGTACTTC. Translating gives CASSLGQGSSRTQYF.

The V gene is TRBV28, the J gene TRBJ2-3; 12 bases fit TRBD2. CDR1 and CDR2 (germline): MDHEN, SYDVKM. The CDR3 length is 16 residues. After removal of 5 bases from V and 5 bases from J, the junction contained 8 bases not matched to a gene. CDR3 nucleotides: TGTGCCAGCAGTCAACTGGGGACTAGCGGGCGAGATACGCAGTATTTT. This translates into CASSQLGTSGRDTQYF.

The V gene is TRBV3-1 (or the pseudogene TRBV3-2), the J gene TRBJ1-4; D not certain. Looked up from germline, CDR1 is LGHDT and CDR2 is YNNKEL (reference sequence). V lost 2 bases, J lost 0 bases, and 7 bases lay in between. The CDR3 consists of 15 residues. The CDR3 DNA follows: TGTGCCAGCAGCCAATTAGTCTCAACTAATGAAAAACTGTTTTTT. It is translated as CASSQLVSTNEKLFF.

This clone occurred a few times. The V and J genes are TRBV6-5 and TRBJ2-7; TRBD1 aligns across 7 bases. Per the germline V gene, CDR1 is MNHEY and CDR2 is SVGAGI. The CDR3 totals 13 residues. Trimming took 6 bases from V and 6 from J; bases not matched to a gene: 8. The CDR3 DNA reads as TGTGCCAGCAGCGACAGGGTCATTGGCGAGCAGTACTTC. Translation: CASSDRVIGEQYF.

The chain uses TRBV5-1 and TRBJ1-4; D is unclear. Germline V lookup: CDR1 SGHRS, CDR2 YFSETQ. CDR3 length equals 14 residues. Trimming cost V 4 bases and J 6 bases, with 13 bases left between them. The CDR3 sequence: CASSNSRPDEKLFF. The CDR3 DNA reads TGCGCCAGCAGCAACTCGAGGCCGGATGAAAAACTGTTTTTT. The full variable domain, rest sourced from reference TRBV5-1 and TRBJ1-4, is KAGVTQTPRYLIKTRGQQVTLSCSPISGHRSVSWYQQTPGQGLQFLFEYFSETQRNKGNFPGRFSGRQFSNSRSEMNVSTLELGDSALYLCASSNSRPDEKLFFGSGTQLSVL.

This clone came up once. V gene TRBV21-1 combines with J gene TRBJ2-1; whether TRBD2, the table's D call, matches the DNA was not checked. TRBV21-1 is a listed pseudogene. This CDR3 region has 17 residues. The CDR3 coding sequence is TGTGCCAGCATCCCATCGCAGGCTAGCGGGACGTACAATGAGCAGTTCTTC. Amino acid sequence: CASIPSQASGTYNEQFF.

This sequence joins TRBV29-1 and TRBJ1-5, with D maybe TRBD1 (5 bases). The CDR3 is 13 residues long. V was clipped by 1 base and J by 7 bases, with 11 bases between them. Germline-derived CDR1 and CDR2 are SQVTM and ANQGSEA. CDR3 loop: CSVEGGVGQPQHF. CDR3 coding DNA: TGCAGCGTTGAAGGGGGGGTGGGGCAGCCCCAGCATTTT.

CDR3 DNA: TGTGCCAGCAGTGAAGCCAGCAATCAGCCCCAGCATTTT. This sequence encodes CASSEASNQPQHF. V usage is TRBV6-4 and J usage is TRBJ1-5; D remains ambiguous. V lost 3 bases, J lost 1 base, and 4 bases lay in between. This CDR3 has 13 residues. Germline V gives CDR1 MRHNA, CDR2 SNTAGT.